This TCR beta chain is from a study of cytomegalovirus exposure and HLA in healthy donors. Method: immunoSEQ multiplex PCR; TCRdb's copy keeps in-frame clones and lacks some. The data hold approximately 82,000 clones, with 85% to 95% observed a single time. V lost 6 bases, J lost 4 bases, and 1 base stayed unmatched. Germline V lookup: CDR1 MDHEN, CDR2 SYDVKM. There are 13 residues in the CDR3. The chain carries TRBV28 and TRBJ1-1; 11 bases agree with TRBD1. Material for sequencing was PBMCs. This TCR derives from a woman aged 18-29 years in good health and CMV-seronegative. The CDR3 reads CASRGTGGTEAFF. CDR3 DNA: TGTGCCAGCAGGGGGACAGGGGGCACTGAAGCTTTCTTT. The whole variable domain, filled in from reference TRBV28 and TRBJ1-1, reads DVKVTQSSRYLVKRTGEKVFLECVQDMDHENMFWYRQDPGLGLRLIYFSYDVKMKEKGDIPEGYSVSREKKERFSLILESASTNQTSMYLCASRGTGGTEAFFGQGTRLTVV.